The clone carrying this TCR beta chain was observed a handful of times. The antigen is unknown. Trimming cost V 3 bases and J 1 base, with 6 bases left between them. The CDR3 covers 13 residues. Germline V gives CDR1 MNHNS, CDR2 SASEGT. This entry belongs to a study of blood T cells in healthy people across ages. Study results and caveats: With naive T cell percentage, TCR beta diversity showed a strong correlation.

Primers used in a second PCR of about 6 to 11 cycles were a sample-barcoded 5' primer and a J-beta primer mix. Researchers report that a template-switch adaptor with 12 random nucleotides tagged each cDNA molecule. Samples each returned at least 3 million CDR3-containing paired-end reads. TCRdb reanalysed the 5' RACE reads using MiXCR and keeps one entry per CDR3 protein. The data hold more than 1,400,000 distinct CDR3 sequences, with approximately 38% observed a single time. The sequenced sample was blood. The rearrangement joins TRBV6-1 to TRBJ1-1; D gene unclear. The source of this sequence is a woman aged 18-29 years in good health. This CDR3 is CASSEQENTEAFF. The DNA of the CDR3 is TGTGCCAGCAGTGAGCAGGAGAACACTGAAGCTTTCTTT.